The 5 T cell receptor beta chains reported below all come from one sample, sequenced in a study of blood T cell repertoires in COVID-19. Clones were read by immunoSEQ multiplex PCR, and TCRdb kept only the in-frame ones, dropping some. Of around 280,000 clones in the sample, roughly 85% are singletons; the top ten hold approximately 5.7%. Specimen: PBMCs or T cells enriched from blood (not recorded which). The receptors here all came from a woman aged 40 to 50 who had recovered from COVID-19.

This chain joins TRBV5-6 and TRBJ2-1, with D possibly being TRBD1 (5 bases). CDR1 and CDR2 (germline): SGHDT, YYEEEE. V was shortened by 6 bases and J by 5 bases, with 12 bases between the two germline ends. The CDR3 length is 13 residues. Written as DNA, the CDR3 is TGTGCCAGCACCCAGGACACTGACAATGAGCAGTTCTTC. This codes for CASTQDTDNEQFF. The full variable domain, with the rest looked up from reference TRBV5-6 and TRBJ2-1, is DAGVTQSPTHLIKTRGQQVTLRCSPKSGHDTVSWYQQALGQGPQFIFQYYEEEERQRGNFPDRFSGHQFPNYSSELNVNALLLGDSALYLCASTQDTDNEQFFGPGTRLTVL.

This chain joins TRBV2 and TRBJ2-5, with 7 bases fitting TRBD1. Germline CDR1 is SNHLY and CDR2 is FYNNEI. The CDR3 covers 15 residues. V was clipped by 5 bases and J by 5 bases; unmatched bases: 11. DNA for the CDR3: TGTGCCAGCAGTCGGAACAGGGGTCTCGGGGAGACCCAGTACTTC. As protein: CASSRNRGLGETQYF.

This clone was detected a few times. The V gene is TRBV19, the J gene TRBJ2-2, with unresolved D. This CDR3 comprises 14 residues. The ends were cut back, 10 bases at V and 3 bases at J, with 15 bases in the middle. Germline CDR1 LNHDA, CDR2 SQIVND (reference sequence). The CDR3 loop is CATRARLDTGELFF. The CDR3, as DNA: TGTGCCACACGTGCCAGGCTCGACACCGGGGAGCTGTTTTTT.

This chain uses TRBV7-2 with TRBJ2-3, with a weak D call TRBD2 (5 bases). This CDR3 has 16 amino acids. The V end lost 7 bases, the J end lost 2 bases, and 19 bases lay between the germline ends. Germline CDR1 SGHTA, CDR2 FQGNSA. The CDR3 here is CASKISGSWDTDTQYF. In DNA, the CDR3 is TGTGCCAGCAAAATAAGTGGGAGTTGGGACACAGATACGCAGTATTTT.

The rearrangement uses TRBV6-2 or TRBV6-3 and TRBJ1-5, with D perhaps matching TRBD1 (6 bases). The CDR3 loop spans 14 amino acids. Germline V gene lookup returns CDR1 MNHEY and CDR2 SVGEGT. Trimming cost V 5 bases and J 5 bases, with 13 bases left between them. CDR3 coding DNA: TGTGCCAGCAGTCGTTGGGGGGGCGATCAGCCCCAGCATTTT. It encodes CASSRWGGDQPQHF.